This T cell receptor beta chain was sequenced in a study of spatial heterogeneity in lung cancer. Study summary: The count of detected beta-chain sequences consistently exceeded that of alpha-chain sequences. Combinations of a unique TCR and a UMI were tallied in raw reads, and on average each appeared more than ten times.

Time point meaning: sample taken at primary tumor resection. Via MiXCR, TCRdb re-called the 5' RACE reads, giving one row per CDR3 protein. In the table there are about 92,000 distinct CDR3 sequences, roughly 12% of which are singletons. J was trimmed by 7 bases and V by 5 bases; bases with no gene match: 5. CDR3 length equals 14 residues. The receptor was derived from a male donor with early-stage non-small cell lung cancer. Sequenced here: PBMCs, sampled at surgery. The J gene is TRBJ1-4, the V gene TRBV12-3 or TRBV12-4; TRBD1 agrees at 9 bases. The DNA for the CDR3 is TGTGCCAGCAGTGCCTCGACAGGGGGTGAAAAACTGTTTTTT. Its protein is CASSASTGGEKLFF.